These 3 T cell receptor beta chains were all obtained from the same sample, sequenced in a study of molecular identifiers for immune sequencing clone quantification. TCRdb processed the PCR reads anew with MiXCR; each CDR3 protein has one entry. In the table there are hundreds of thousands of distinct CDR3 sequences, approximately 24% of which are singletons. Sequenced material: naive CD8+ T cells from blood, with Jurkat cell RNA spiked in. Specified subset: FACS-sorted CD8+CD4-CCR7+CD45RA+ naive T cells. The receptor set was obtained from a human donor in good health. Some libraries in this study had Jurkat cell RNA spiked in.

V gene TRBV27 combines with J gene TRBJ2-1, with 7 bases lining up with TRBD1. The CDR3 consists of 14 residues. Trimming at V came to 5 bases and at J to 7 bases, leaving 8 bases not matched to a gene. Germline V gene sequence: CDR1 MNHEY, CDR2 SMNVEV (reference sequence). The CDR3, as DNA: TGTGCCAGCAGTAAACAGGGGAATATTAATGAGCAGTTCTTC. Its translation is CASSKQGNINEQFF.

This clonotype was seen a handful of times. The chain uses TRBV2 and TRBJ1-1; D perhaps matches TRBD1 (5 bases). The germline V and J ends were trimmed by 6 bases and 8 bases, with 10 bases remaining between them. The CDR3 is 11 amino acids. In germline, CDR1 is SNHLY, CDR2 FYNNEI. CDR3 amino acids: CASSRQMEAFF. CDR3 bases: TGTGCCAGCAGCAGACAGATGGAAGCTTTCTTT.

This clonotype showed up just once. One base away lies a much larger clone, so this may be a sequencing read error. The rearrangement links TRBV4-3 to TRBJ2-1; D may be TRBD2 (7 bases). CDR3 size: 15 residues. Germline CDR1 is LGHNA and CDR2 is YSLEER. DNA for the CDR3: TGCGCCAGCAGCCAAGTCCGGGGGGCCTACAATGAGCGGTTCTTC. Protein product: CASSQVRGAYNERFF.